This T cell receptor (beta chain) was found in a study of cytomegalovirus exposure and HLA in healthy donors. At the level of the study: The study's early data release held roughly 90 million unique TCRs from HLA-typed donors.

The PCR ran on 60 Vbeta and 13 Jbeta primers. Produced via immunoSEQ multiplex PCR; TCRdb's table is partial and in-frame only. The sample has about 160,000 clones, around 84% seen once. The germline V and J ends were trimmed by 0 bases and 8 bases, with 11 bases remaining between them. The CDR3 has 14 amino acids. Germline CDR1 SGDLS, CDR2 YYNGEE. The sequenced sample consisted of PBMCs. The receptor comes from a young man in good health and CMV-seronegative. This sequence joins TRBV9 and TRBJ1-4, with D possibly matching TRBD1 (6 bases). CDR3 protein: CASSVAGVEEKLFF. CDR3 nucleotide sequence: TGTGCCAGCAGCGTAGCAGGGGTTGAAGAAAAACTGTTTTTT.